These 28 T cell receptor beta chains share one sample of origin, sequenced in a study of shared clonotypes between healthy human individuals. The naive CD8 subset, CD45RO-negative cells positively selected for CCR7, excluded terminally differentiated effector memory CD45RA+ cells. Assay: immunoSEQ multiplex PCR; the TCRdb copy retains only in-frame clones and omits some. The sample yields roughly 2,000,000 clones, about 95% seen once. Sequencing was carried out using naive CD8+ T cells sorted from blood. These receptors were obtained from a man between 18 and 29 years old in good health.

This clone was seen just once. CDR3 residues: CASSRDSLLNNEQFF. Here the CDR3 DNA reads TGTGCCAGCAGCAGGGACTCCCTATTGAACAATGAGCAGTTCTTC. This chain uses TRBV11-2 with TRBJ2-1; maybe TRBD2 (6 bases). The CDR3 is 15 amino acids. With 5 bases removed from V and 5 bases from J, the gap between germline ends came to 16 bases. From germline, CDR1 is SGHAT and CDR2 FQNNGV.

The chain combines TRBV27 with TRBJ2-1; no clear D. Deletions cut 8 bases from V and 7 bases from J, with 12 bases between. CDR3 size: 12 residues. Germline lookup yields CDR1 MNHEY and CDR2 SMNVEV (reference sequence). This CDR3 reads CASGVIGNEQFF. The CDR3 DNA follows: TGTGCCAGCGGAGTAATAGGGAATGAGCAGTTCTTC.

V is TRBV5-1 and J is TRBJ1-1; 7 bases line up with TRBD1. Germline assignment: CDR1 SGHRS and CDR2 YFSETQ. There are 13 residues in the CDR3. The J segment lost 3 bases and the V segment lost 4 bases, leaving 3 bases of the junction unmatched. The CDR3 here is CASSTGQYTEAFF. CDR3 DNA: TGCGCCAGCAGCACGGGACAGTACACTGAAGCTTTCTTT.

This rearrangement joins TRBV11-2 to TRBJ2-7; 8 bases line up with TRBD1. V was pared by 8 bases and J by 4 bases, with 4 bases of the junction left unmatched. Germline CDR1 is SGHAT and CDR2 is FQNNGV. The CDR3 sequence is 12 residues long. As DNA, the CDR3 is TGTGCCAGCCGTGGACAGGGTTACGAGCAGTACTTC. It translates to CASRGQGYEQYF.

This rearrangement joins TRBV2 to TRBJ2-5; 9 bases line up with TRBD1. This CDR3 has 17 residues. V lost 3 bases, J lost 4 bases, and 12 bases stayed unmatched. Germline V lookup: CDR1 SNHLY, CDR2 FYNNEI. CDR3 region: CASSDLPGTGSPETQYF. The CDR3 DNA sequence: TGTGCCAGCAGTGACTTACCCGGGACAGGGTCCCCAGAGACCCAGTACTTC.

The chain is built from TRBV21-1 and TRBJ2-2; TRBD2 reflects the table's D call only, with no check against the DNA. TRBV21-1 is designated a pseudogene. This CDR3 comprises 14 residues. CDR3 bases: TGTGCCAGCACCAAAAGAGCGCAAACCGGGGAGCTGTTTTTT. It specifies CASTKRAQTGELFF.

The chain combines TRBV5-6 with TRBJ2-7; no definite D call. Germline-derived CDR1 and CDR2 are SGHDT and YYEEEE. There are 15 residues in the CDR3. Trimming removed 0 bases from V and 0 bases from J, with 10 bases in between. CDR3 DNA sequence: TGTGCCAGCAGCTTGGTACCAGAGACCTCCTACGAGCAGTACTTC. Protein: CASSLVPETSYEQYF.

The V gene is TRBV11-1, the J gene TRBJ2-1; TRBD2 matches 10 bases. This CDR3 is 16 amino acids long. V lost 5 bases, J lost 0 bases, and 4 bases stayed unmatched. The V gene's germline CDR1 is SGHAT and CDR2 FQDESV (reference sequence). The CDR3 sequence: CASSGGLAFSYNEQFF. The CDR3 bases are TGTGCCAGCAGCGGGGGACTAGCGTTCTCCTACAATGAGCAGTTCTTC.

The chain joins TRBV10-1 to TRBJ2-5; the D gene is possibly TRBD2 (5 bases). The V end lost 8 bases, the J end lost 14 bases, and 15 bases lay between the germline ends. Germline loops: CDR1 WNHNN, CDR2 SYGVQD (reference sequence). The CDR3 is 10 residues long. In DNA, the CDR3 is TGCGCCAGCGGGTTAAAGCGGAAATACTTC. This codes for CASGLKRKYF.

This clone came up once. The same CDR3 also results from other DNA sequences found in this sample. This sequence joins TRBV5-1 and TRBJ2-7; D call uncertain. CDR1 is SGHRS, CDR2 YFSETQ, per germline. The CDR3 loop spans 13 amino acids. Between the trimmed V and J ends, which lost 4 bases and 3 bases, there was a span of 11 bases. CDR3 coding DNA: TGCGCCAGCAGCCTGCCTGGGAACTACGAGCAGTACTTC. Amino acid sequence: CASSLPGNYEQYF.

The chain links TRBV30 to TRBJ2-7; TRBD1 might be the D (5 bases). Trimming cost V 8 bases and J 2 bases, with 16 bases left between them. CDR3 length: 13 amino acids. CDR1 is GTSNPN and CDR2 is SVGIG in the germline V gene (reference sequence). The CDR3 sequence is CAVNVAGTYEQYF. Here the CDR3 DNA reads TGTGCCGTGAACGTGGCAGGGACCTACGAGCAGTACTTC.

The chain has TRBV15 and TRBJ2-2; TRBD2 might be the D (5 bases). Germline V lookup: CDR1 LNHNV, CDR2 YYDKDF (reference sequence). Trimming took 4 bases from V and 7 from J, leaving 10 bases between them. This CDR3 region has 13 residues. In nucleotides, the CDR3 is TGTGCCACCAGCAATGGAGGCGGCGGGGAGCTGTTTTTT. Translation gives CATSNGGGGELFF.

V gene TRBV2 combines with J gene TRBJ1-1, with D hard to call. The CDR3 loop spans 14 amino acids. Germline V CDR1 and CDR2: SNHLY, FYNNEI. With 3 bases removed from V and 3 bases from J, the gap between germline ends came to 11 bases. The chain's CDR3 is CASSELGGDTEAFF. DNA of the CDR3: TGTGCCAGCAGTGAGTTGGGCGGAGACACTGAAGCTTTCTTT. The whole variable domain, filled in from reference TRBV2 and TRBJ1-1, reads EPEVTQTPSHQVTQMGQEVILRCVPISNHLYFYWYRQILGQKVEFLVSFYNNEISEKSEIFDDQFSVERPDGSNFTLKIRSTKLEDSAMYFCASSELGGDTEAFFGQGTRLTVV.

V gene TRBV5-1 combines with J gene TRBJ1-3; TRBD1 aligns across 7 bases. CDR1 SGHRS and CDR2 YFSETQ come from the germline V gene. The V and J ends lost 3 bases and 1 base, in that order; junction bases with no gene match: 7. This CDR3 is built from 16 residues. The CDR3 sequence is CASSWASGGSGNTIYF. The CDR3 DNA is TGCGCCAGCAGCTGGGCCTCAGGGGGTTCTGGAAACACCATATATTTT.

The rearrangement links TRBV4-1 to TRBJ2-1; TRBD1 might be the D (6 bases). CDR3 length equals 14 residues. V lost 3 bases, J lost 9 bases, and 15 bases lay in between. Looked up from germline, CDR1 is MGHRA and CDR2 is YSYEKL. CDR3 bases: TGCGCCAGCAGCCAGGTAGGGACAAGGGGTGAGCAGTTCTTC. Its protein product is CASSQVGTRGEQFF.

V is TRBV6-6 and J is TRBJ2-7; no clear D gene. CDR1 and CDR2 (germline): MNHNY, SVGAGI (reference sequence). Between the trimmed V and J ends, which lost 6 bases and 4 bases, there was a span of 10 bases. This CDR3 is 12 amino acids long. Here the CDR3 reads CASRRSAYEQYF. CDR3 nucleotide sequence: TGTGCCAGCAGACGCTCTGCTTACGAGCAGTACTTC.

This clone was recorded once. The gene calls are TRBV14 and TRBJ1-1; D gene unclear. Looked up from germline, CDR1 is SGHDN and CDR2 is FVKESK. The V end was cut by 1 base, the J end by 7 bases, with 7 bases between. This CDR3 has 12 residues. CDR3 coding DNA: TGTGCCAGCAGCCAAGGTGGCATTGAAGCTTTCTTT. It is translated as CASSQGGIEAFF.

The count of this clone is one. This chain links TRBV28 with TRBJ1-1; D remains unclear. Deletions cut 2 bases from V and 5 bases from J, with 6 bases between. The CDR3 is 12 amino acids. Germline V CDR1 and CDR2: MDHEN, SYDVKM. The CDR3 nucleotides are TGTGCCAGCAGTTTAAAGCGGACTGAAGCTTTCTTT. It encodes CASSLKRTEAFF.

V gene TRBV27 combines with J gene TRBJ2-2; D possibly corresponds to TRBD2 (6 bases). The CDR3 has 16 amino acids. In germline, CDR1 is MNHEY, CDR2 SMNVEV (reference sequence). V was shortened by 3 bases and J by 1 base, with 12 bases between the two germline ends. CDR3 sequence (DNA): TGTGCCAGCAGTTTCTTGCTAGCGCTGAACACCGGGGAGCTGTTTTTT. Its protein product is CASSFLLALNTGELFF.

In the case of this clone: Different DNA sequences within this sample yield the same CDR3. The genes are TRBV27 and TRBJ2-5; D is unclear. The V gene's germline CDR1 is MNHEY and CDR2 SMNVEV (reference sequence). The CDR3 spans 14 residues. V was shortened by 1 base and J by 0 bases, with 6 bases between the two germline ends. CDR3 sequence reads: CASSLLGHQETQYF. DNA of the CDR3: TGTGCCAGCAGTTTATTGGGCCACCAAGAGACCCAGTACTTC.

The table lists this clone with a count of one. The rearrangement uses TRBV7-9 and TRBJ2-1, with D tentatively TRBD2 (5 bases). CDR3 size: 12 residues. The V and J ends lost 2 bases and 10 bases respectively, with 9 bases between them. Germline CDR1 is SEHNR and CDR2 is FQNEAQ (reference sequence). CDR3 region: CASSLRGAEQFF. DNA for the CDR3: TGTGCCAGCAGCTTACGGGGAGCAGAGCAGTTCTTC.

This rearrangement joins TRBV6-5 to TRBJ2-7; D not resolved. Per the germline V gene, CDR1 is MNHEY and CDR2 is SVGAGI. The CDR3 length is 11 residues. V was trimmed by 6 bases and J by 3 bases, leaving 6 bases between them. The CDR3 DNA follows: TGTGCCAGCAGGGATCTCTACGAGCAGTACTTC. This encodes CASRDLYEQYF.

The CDR3 DNA follows: TGCGCCAGCAGCTTTACCCTACAGGGGGCGTCAAGCGAGCAGTACTTC. Residues: CASSFTLQGASSEQYF. The chain carries TRBV5-1 and TRBJ2-7; 9 bases line up with TRBD1. Unmatched junction bases numbered 12, after V lost 2 bases and J lost 6 bases. The germline gives CDR1 SGHRS, CDR2 YFSETQ. The CDR3 runs to 16 residues.

The V gene is TRBV27, the J gene TRBJ2-7; 10 bases are a match to TRBD1. V lost 4 bases to trimming and J lost 5 bases; unmatched junction nucleotides: 5. The germline gives CDR1 MNHEY, CDR2 SMNVEV (reference sequence). The CDR3 consists of 14 residues. The CDR3 bases are TGTGCCAGCAGTTGGGACAGGGGATCCCACGAGCAGTACTTC. Translation: CASSWDRGSHEQYF.

The rearrangement joins TRBV4-2 to TRBJ2-1; 9 nucleotides align to TRBD2. The ends lost 0 bases at V and 5 bases at J; junction bases unmatched: 5. This CDR3 contains 16 residues. In germline, CDR1 is LGHNA, CDR2 YNFKEQ. The CDR3 DNA reads as TGTGCCAGCAGCCAAGACCCTAGCGGGGAACACAATGAGCAGTTCTTC. Its protein product is CASSQDPSGEHNEQFF.

V is TRBV5-4 and J is TRBJ2-7, with 8 nucleotides matching TRBD1. J gave up 4 bases and V 4 bases, and 7 bases lay outside the gene matches. This CDR3 has 14 amino acids. In germline, CDR1 is SGHNT, CDR2 YYREEE (reference sequence). The chain's CDR3 is CASSAPGQEYEQYF. In nucleotides, the CDR3 is TGTGCCAGCAGCGCGCCGGGACAGGAATACGAGCAGTACTTC. Full variable domain (missing parts from reference TRBV5-4 and TRBJ2-7): ETGVTQSPTHLIKTRGQQVTLRCSSQSGHNTVSWYQQALGQGPQFIFQYYREEENGRGNFPPRFSGLQFPNYSSELNVNALELDDSALYLCASSAPGQEYEQYFGPGTRLTVT.

This chain links TRBV7-2 with TRBJ2-1; D not certain. Trimming cost V 4 bases and J 2 bases, with 18 bases left between them. This CDR3 has 17 amino acids. The V gene's germline CDR1 is SGHTA and CDR2 FQGNSA. The chain's CDR3 is CASSSGPKTHTYNEQFF. The CDR3 DNA follows: TGTGCCAGCAGCTCCGGCCCGAAGACCCATACCTACAATGAGCAGTTCTTC.

V gene TRBV7-9 combines with J gene TRBJ1-1; TRBD1 aligns across 8 bases. The germline CDR1 and CDR2 sequences are SEHNR and FQNEAQ (reference sequence). J lost 0 bases, V lost 5 bases, and 5 bases had no gene match. The CDR3 runs 15 residues. The DNA of the CDR3 is TGTGCCAGCAGCGCTGGACAGGGAATGAACACTGAAGCTTTCTTT. Its protein is CASSAGQGMNTEAFF.